One sample yielded the 26 T cell receptor beta chains listed below, sequenced in a study of T-cell reconstitution after alpha-beta-depleted transplantation in children. Preparing the TCRbeta library involved the use of unique molecular identifiers. TCRdb re-called the PCR reads through MiXCR, storing one row per CDR3 protein. The sample records fewer than 550,000 distinct CDR3 sequences, approximately 10% being singletons. The source material was PBMCs, sampled before TCRalphabeta/CD19-depleted stem cell transplant. The receptors stem from a child aged 2 to 15 with inherited bone marrow failure, due to receive a stem cell transplant.

The chain links TRBV30 to TRBJ1-1; D gene ambiguous. The CDR3 extends over 10 amino acids. Looked up from germline, CDR1 is GTSNPN and CDR2 is SVGIG (reference sequence). V was trimmed by 8 bases and J by 10 bases, leaving 14 bases between them. Here the CDR3 DNA reads TGTGCCGGAACGCTGTCCGGAGCTTTCTTT. Protein: CAGTLSGAFF.

This clonotype was seen many times. The V call is TRBV29-1, the J call TRBJ2-1; 10 nucleotides align to TRBD2. The germline V gene has CDR1 SQVTM and CDR2 ANQGSEA. This CDR3 region has 14 residues. J lost 8 bases, V lost 7 bases, and 11 bases had no gene match. The CDR3 region has the DNA TGCAGCGCCCAAGCCCTAGCGGGAGAGGATGAGCAGTTCTTC. Translation: CSAQALAGEDEQFF.

This clonotype was seen many times. The rearrangement links TRBV12-3 or TRBV12-4 to TRBJ2-6; maybe TRBD2 (5 bases). V was trimmed by 11 bases and J by 4 bases, leaving 9 bases between them. This CDR3 has 12 amino acids. CDR3 amino acids: CAAGGGANVLTF. CDR3 DNA: TGTGCCGCCGGAGGAGGGGCCAACGTCCTGACTTTC.

This clonotype was observed many times. The CDR3 is CASSPYAQRLTDTQYF. DNA of the CDR3: TGTGCCAGCAGTCCCTATGCCCAGCGCCTCACAGATACGCAGTATTTT. The chain combines TRBV27 with TRBJ2-3; D is uncertain. Trimming removed 5 bases at V and 2 bases at J, with 17 bases between. Germline V gene sequence: CDR1 MNHEY, CDR2 SMNVEV (reference sequence). This CDR3 is 16 amino acids long.

There are many counts of this clonotype. The chain is built from TRBV6-1 and TRBJ2-1; D unclear. Trimming left V 1 base short and J 4 bases short, with 23 bases between. The germline V gene has CDR1 MNHNS and CDR2 SASEGT. CDR3 length: 19 residues. The CDR3, as DNA: TGTGCCAGCAGTGAAGACTATTTTTCGGAGCGAAACCATTACAATGAGCAGTTCTTC. This translates into CASSEDYFSERNHYNEQFF.

This clonotype has at least ten counts. The V gene is TRBV28, the J gene TRBJ1-6; no firm D call. The V and J ends lost 1 base and 6 bases respectively, with 10 bases between them. The CDR3 sequence is 15 residues long. Germline assignment: CDR1 MDHEN and CDR2 SYDVKM. The CDR3 DNA reads TGTGCCAGCAGTTTATACTGGCAGACTAATTCACCCCTCCACTTT. This gives the protein CASSLYWQTNSPLHF.

This clonotype was counted a few times. This CDR3 reads CSADPRSYNEQFF. DNA of the CDR3: TGCAGTGCTGACCCTAGGTCCTACAATGAGCAGTTCTTC. V gene TRBV20-1 combines with J gene TRBJ2-1; D is undetermined. The length of the CDR3 is 13 residues. Germline values: CDR1 DFQATT, CDR2 SNEGSKA (reference sequence). V lost 5 bases to trimming and J lost 1 base, with 9 bases between them.

The gene calls are TRBV2 and TRBJ2-1; 12 bases are shared with TRBD2. Per germline, CDR1 SNHLY and CDR2 FYNNEI. The CDR3 covers 15 residues. V lost 6 bases and J lost 8; bases outside the gene matches: 8. CDR3 DNA sequence: TGTGCCAGCAGCCCGTCTAGCGGGAGGGTCTATGAGCAGTTCTTC. It yields the protein CASSPSSGRVYEQFF.

The rearrangement uses TRBV19 and TRBJ1-1; D possibly corresponds to TRBD1 (6 bases). Germline assignment: CDR1 LNHDA and CDR2 SQIVND (reference sequence). The V end was cut by 7 bases, the J end by 1 base, with 16 bases between. The CDR3 is 15 amino acids. The DNA for the CDR3 is TGTGCCAGTACCTGGGACACCTTCGCGAACACTGAAGCTTTCTTT. It yields the protein CASTWDTFANTEAFF. The variable domain in full, with the rest retrieved from reference TRBV19 and TRBJ1-1, is DGGITQSPKYLFRKEGQNVTLSCEQNLNHDAMYWYRQDPGQGLRLIYYSQIVNDFQKGDIAEGYSVSREKKESFPLTVTSAQKNPTAFYLCASTWDTFANTEAFFGQGTRLTVV.

This clonotype has ten or more counts. The genes are TRBV13 and TRBJ2-5, with TRBD1 matching 7 bases. The CDR3 length is 13 residues. Germline CDR1 is PRHDT and CDR2 is FYEKMQ (reference sequence). V lost 5 bases and J lost 4; bases outside the gene matches: 4. The CDR3 sequence: CASSVGQAETQYF. The CDR3, as DNA: TGTGCCAGCAGCGTTGGACAGGCAGAGACCCAGTACTTC.

In this sample, this clonotype turned up many times. The rearrangement uses TRBV28 and TRBJ2-5; D gene unclear. The CDR3 extends over 15 amino acids. Trimming took 6 bases from V and 0 from J, leaving 14 bases between them. Germline V CDR1 and CDR2: MDHEN, SYDVKM. DNA for the CDR3: TGTGCCAGCAGGTACTATACAGAGTACCAAGAGACCCAGTACTTC. Translation: CASRYYTEYQETQYF.

Only a few counts were recorded for this clonotype. The rearrangement uses TRBV15 and TRBJ2-2; no clear D gene. The CDR3 runs 13 residues. CDR1 is LNHNV, CDR2 YYDKDF, per germline (reference sequence). The germline V and J ends were trimmed by 2 bases and 3 bases, with 4 bases remaining between them. CDR3 nucleotides: TGTGCCACCAGCAGACCCGACACCGGGGAGCTGTTTTTT. Its protein is CATSRPDTGELFF.

This clonotype was detected ten times or more. The chain couples TRBV29-1 to TRBJ1-5, with a possible D match to TRBD1 (5 bases). V was trimmed by 0 bases and J by 16 bases, leaving 13 bases between them. CDR3 size: 11 residues. Germline values: CDR1 SQVTM, CDR2 ANQGSEA. The CDR3 DNA reads as TGCAGCGTTGAAGATGGGGGTCTTTGTCATTTT. Amino acid sequence: CSVEDGGLCHF.

This clonotype has more than one count but fewer than ten. In DNA, the CDR3 is TGCAGCGCCCAACAAGACAGCAATCAGCCCCAGCATTTT. Translating gives CSAQQDSNQPQHF. The rearrangement links TRBV29-1 to TRBJ1-5; D is unclear. The CDR3 has 13 amino acids. V lost 7 bases and J 1 base, leaving 11 bases between the germline ends. The V gene's germline CDR1 is SQVTM and CDR2 ANQGSEA.

The table lists this clonotype with many counts. The V call is TRBV4-1, the J call TRBJ2-5; 12 positions agree with TRBD2. V lost 0 bases, J lost 2 bases, and 16 bases stayed unmatched. The germline gives CDR1 MGHRA, CDR2 YSYEKL. The CDR3 loop spans 21 amino acids. The CDR3 nucleotides read TGCGCCAGCAGCCAAGATACCCGCTTAGGGCTAGCGGGAGGGTATCAAGAGACCCAGTACTTC. This translates into CASSQDTRLGLAGGYQETQYF.

V and J are TRBV15 and TRBJ1-2; TRBD1 aligns across 7 bases. This CDR3 comprises 15 residues. Germline V gene lookup returns CDR1 LNHNV and CDR2 YYDKDF (reference sequence). Trimming at V came to 0 bases and at J to 8 bases, leaving 9 bases not matched to a gene. The chain's CDR3 is CATSRDLGQRRGYTF. CDR3 coding DNA: TGTGCCACCAGCAGAGATTTGGGACAGCGGCGGGGCTACACCTTC.

This clonotype was detected many times. V and J are TRBV5-1 and TRBJ2-5; 10 bases line up with TRBD2. Germline V gives CDR1 SGHRS, CDR2 YFSETQ. This CDR3 has 16 residues. Trimming at V came to 5 bases and at J to 3 bases, leaving 10 bases not matched to a gene. The CDR3: CASRAGLTSGKETQYF. Here the CDR3 DNA reads TGCGCCAGCAGGGCCGGCCTCACTAGCGGGAAAGAGACCCAGTACTTC.

This clonotype appeared a few times. This chain joins TRBV10-3 and TRBJ2-1; D may correspond to TRBD1 or TRBD2 (5 bases each). From germline, CDR1 is ENHRY and CDR2 SYGVKD. The CDR3 totals 18 residues. V lost 3 bases to trimming and J lost 5 bases, with 23 bases between them. The CDR3 region has the DNA TGTGCCATCAGTGATTTGATAGGGACCCATAGAGGGCACAATGAGCAGTTCTTC. Its protein is CAISDLIGTHRGHNEQFF.

This clonotype was detected many times. The rearrangement links TRBV6-2 or TRBV6-3 to TRBJ2-1; 7 nucleotides line up with TRBD2. CDR1 and CDR2 (germline): MNHEY, SVGEGT. V trimming: 6 bases; J trimming: 7 bases; junction bases outside the gene matches: 15. The CDR3 is 16 amino acids. In DNA, the CDR3 is TGTGCCAGCAGGTCCTTTTTAAGGGAGGGCCTTAATGAGCAGTTCTTC. It translates to CASRSFLREGLNEQFF.

This chain joins TRBV11-1 and TRBJ2-6; D is perhaps TRBD1 or TRBD2 (5 bases each). CDR1 and CDR2 (germline): SGHAT, FQDESV (reference sequence). The CDR3 length is 18 residues. The V end was cut by 5 bases, the J end by 0 bases, with 17 bases between. The CDR3 sequence: CASSPPWGSPSGANVLTF. The CDR3 DNA reads as TGTGCCAGCAGCCCACCCTGGGGGTCTCCCTCTGGGGCCAACGTCCTGACTTTC. The full variable domain, rest sourced from reference TRBV11-1 and TRBJ2-6, is EAEVAQSPRYKITEKSQAVAFWCDPISGHATLYWYRQILGQGPELLVQFQDESVVDDSQLPKDRFSAERLKGVDSTLKIQPAELGDSAMYLCASSPPWGSPSGANVLTFGAGSRLTVL.

In this sample, this clonotype turned up many times. The chain recombines TRBV29-1 with TRBJ1-2; D is unclear. The germline gives CDR1 SQVTM, CDR2 ANQGSEA. CDR3 length: 11 residues. V lost 5 bases, J lost 6 bases, and 10 bases lay in between. The CDR3 region has the DNA TGCAGCGTTCAACGCGGGAATGGCTACACCTTC. It translates to CSVQRGNGYTF.

This clonotype was recorded many times. This chain uses TRBV2 with TRBJ2-1, with 7 bases fitting TRBD2. Germline V gene data show CDR1 as SNHLY and CDR2 as FYNNEI. J lost 10 bases, V lost 4 bases, and 4 bases had no gene match. The CDR3 contains 12 residues. DNA of the CDR3: TGTGCCAGCAGTGGCTTACTAGCGGAGCAGTTCTTC. It translates to CASSGLLAEQFF.

This clonotype has ten or more counts. The chain is built from TRBV6-5 and TRBJ2-3; 7 bases are a match to TRBD1. Germline CDR1 MNHEY, CDR2 SVGAGI. Unmatched junction bases numbered 7, after V lost 0 bases and J lost 4 bases. The CDR3 runs 16 residues. CDR3 loop: CASSYSARGLADTQYF. The CDR3 nucleotides read TGTGCCAGCAGTTACTCTGCCAGGGGGTTGGCAGATACGCAGTATTTT.

The table lists this clonotype with many counts. The J gene is TRBJ2-1, the V gene TRBV6-5; 12 bases fit TRBD2. The CDR3 runs to 16 residues. Germline lookup yields CDR1 MNHEY and CDR2 SVGAGI. With V trimmed by 2 bases and J by 7 bases, 6 bases remained unmatched. The chain's CDR3 is CASSYLAGGPLNEQFF. As DNA, the CDR3 is TGTGCCAGCAGTTACCTAGCGGGAGGGCCTTTGAATGAGCAGTTCTTC.

This clonotype appeared many times. The rearrangement links TRBV20-1 to TRBJ2-1, with TRBD2 matching 9 bases. From germline, CDR1 is DFQATT and CDR2 SNEGSKA (reference sequence). The CDR3 runs to 14 residues. J was trimmed by 9 bases and V by 1 base; bases with no gene match: 7. CDR3 DNA sequence: TGCAGTGCTAGAGTTCTAGCGGGAAAGGTTGAGCAGTTCTTC. Translated, it gives CSARVLAGKVEQFF.

This clonotype was found a few times. This chain links TRBV6-5 with TRBJ2-7; D might be TRBD2 (6 bases). Germline assignment: CDR1 MNHEY and CDR2 SVGAGI. The CDR3 is made up of 14 amino acids. V dropped 2 bases and J dropped 2 bases, with 10 bases sitting between them. CDR3 sequence (DNA): TGTGCCAGCAGTTACCCTAGCGCGACCTACGAGCAGTACTTC. The encoded protein is CASSYPSATYEQYF.